Below, one TCR beta chain is given with its context. Its target is not known. The data are from a study of cytomegalovirus exposure and HLA in healthy donors. The PCR made use of 60 Vbeta and 13 Jbeta primers. Clones were sequenced by immunoSEQ multiplex PCR, and TCRdb holds only the in-frame ones, with some missing. The sample holds 60,000 to 70,000 clones, around 77% seen once. Study-wide points: Most TCR sequences were rare, but some public TCRs occurred in many donors. Altogether, 170 or so TCR beta chains were recorded as cytomegalovirus-associated. A missense DCLRE1C variant was associated with V- and J-gene trimming of TCR beta chains in a later analysis, and an independent cohort replicated the association.

V shed 4 bases and J shed 4 bases, with 16 bases lying between them. This CDR3 is built from 16 residues. CDR1 MNHNS and CDR2 SASEGT come from the germline V gene. Sequences were obtained from PBMCs. The chain uses TRBV6-1 and TRBJ2-2; a possible D gene is TRBD2 (7 bases). The receptor was derived from a woman aged 30 to 39 in good health and CMV-seronegative. This CDR3 is CASSAYGGPITGELFF. In nucleotides, the CDR3 is TGTGCCAGCAGTGCCTACGGGGGGCCGATCACCGGGGAGCTGTTTTTT.